These 8 T cell receptor beta chains share one sample of origin, sequenced in a study of identical twins. Each CDR3 protein gets one entry after TCRdb re-called the 5' RACE reads with MiXCR. The profile shows under 300,000 distinct CDR3 sequences, around 15% of them singletons. The sample comprised memory (CD45RO+) T cells sorted from blood. Receptor source: a woman in her late teens or twenties in good health.

The CDR3 loop reads CSAVGGGGQETQYF. DNA of the CDR3: TGCAGTGCTGTAGGTGGCGGAGGCCAAGAGACCCAGTACTTC. This sequence joins TRBV20-1 and TRBJ2-5; perhaps TRBD2 as D (5 bases). The CDR3 length is 14 residues. V lost 5 bases and J lost 1, with 14 bases in between. Looked up from germline, CDR1 is DFQATT and CDR2 is SNEGSKA (reference sequence).

This clonotype occurred a few times. V gene TRBV12-3 or TRBV12-4 combines with J gene TRBJ1-1; 10 bases agree with TRBD1. This CDR3 spans 15 amino acids. Trimming at V came to 5 bases and at J to 5 bases, leaving 8 bases not matched to a gene. CDR3 sequence: CASSADRGRKTEAFF. In nucleotides, the CDR3 is TGTGCCAGCAGTGCGGACAGGGGGAGGAAAACTGAAGCTTTCTTT.

The chain employs TRBV12-5 and TRBJ2-3; 8 bases fit TRBD2. Germline assignment: CDR1 LGHNT and CDR2 FRNRAP. The CDR3 contains 15 residues. The V segment lost 6 bases and the J segment 0 bases; nucleotides outside the gene matches: 5. The CDR3 DNA reads TGTGCTAGTGGAGAAGCGGGGGCTAGCACAGATACGCAGTATTTT. This translates into CASGEAGASTDTQYF.

This clonotype was detected only once. The chain employs TRBV7-2 and TRBJ2-7, with TRBD2 matching 10 bases. Germline V gene lookup returns CDR1 SGHTA and CDR2 FQGNSA. V was clipped by 5 bases and J by 0 bases; unmatched bases: 10. This CDR3 contains 17 residues. CDR3 sequence: CASSPRLAGGLSYEQYF. As DNA, the CDR3 is TGTGCCAGCAGCCCCCGCTTAGCGGGAGGCCTCTCCTACGAGCAGTACTTC.

J is TRBJ2-7 and V is TRBV20-1; 10 bases fit TRBD1. The CDR3 runs 12 residues. Germline assignment: CDR1 DFQATT and CDR2 SNEGSKA (reference sequence). After removal of 1 base from V and 7 bases from J, the junction contained 1 base not matched to a gene. In DNA, the CDR3 is TGCAGTGCTAGAGGACAGGGGGCTGAGCAGTACTTC. Its translation is CSARGQGAEQYF.

This clonotype was recorded at least ten times. V usage is TRBV27 and J usage is TRBJ1-5, with 7 bases aligning to TRBD1. CDR1 MNHEY and CDR2 SMNVEV come from the germline V gene (reference sequence). CDR3 length: 13 residues. The ends lost 8 bases at V and 3 bases at J; junction bases unmatched: 4. The CDR3 protein is CASGGQFNQPQHF. CDR3 bases: TGTGCCAGCGGGGGACAGTTCAATCAGCCCCAGCATTTT.

This clonotype was seen many times. The chain combines TRBV20-1 with TRBJ1-1; the match to TRBD1 covers 8 bases. Germline V lookup: CDR1 DFQATT, CDR2 SNEGSKA (reference sequence). This CDR3 has 14 amino acids. V was pared by 6 bases and J by 6 bases, with 12 bases of the junction left unmatched. The CDR3: CSARDTGGFAEAFF. For the CDR3, the DNA is TGCAGTGCCCGGGACACAGGGGGGTTCGCTGAAGCTTTCTTT.

A few counts support this clonotype. The chain links TRBV20-1 to TRBJ2-6; TRBD1 matches 7 bases. The CDR3 runs to 16 residues. Germline values: CDR1 DFQATT, CDR2 SNEGSKA (reference sequence). V gave up 1 base and J gave up 3 bases; unmatched junction bases: 6. The CDR3 sequence: CSARGLQGYGANVLTF. As DNA, the CDR3 is TGCAGTGCTAGAGGGTTACAGGGGTATGGGGCCAACGTCCTGACTTTC.